In this sample, the clone carrying this T cell receptor beta chain turned up once. The target antigen is unknown. The sample originates from a study of T-cell reconstitution after alpha-beta-depleted transplantation in children. Overall study results and limits: Several hundred rapidly expanded clones from non-depleted graft cells reportedly supplied alpha-beta T cells about two months post-transplant.

Unique molecular identifiers were used in preparing the TCRbeta library. TCRdb passed the PCR reads through MiXCR, listing each CDR3 protein once. The sample yields around 600,000 distinct CDR3 sequences, more than 20% seen once. In germline, CDR1 is SGHTA, CDR2 FQGNSA. CDR3 size: 16 residues. Trimming stripped 3 bases from V and 0 bases from J, with 9 bases between. This TCR came from a boy in the first two years of life who had a stem cell transplant for acute myeloid leukemia, so the T cells may come from the graft donor. Sequenced material: PBMCs, mostly from graft donor cells, taken 360 days after TCRalphabeta/CD19-depleted stem cell transplant. The chain carries TRBV7-2 and TRBJ1-6, with D possibly TRBD1 on 5 matching bases. The CDR3 DNA reads as TGTGCCAGCAGCTTCAAGGGGAGCTCCTATAATTCACCCCTCCACTTT. Protein sequence: CASSFKGSSYNSPLHF.